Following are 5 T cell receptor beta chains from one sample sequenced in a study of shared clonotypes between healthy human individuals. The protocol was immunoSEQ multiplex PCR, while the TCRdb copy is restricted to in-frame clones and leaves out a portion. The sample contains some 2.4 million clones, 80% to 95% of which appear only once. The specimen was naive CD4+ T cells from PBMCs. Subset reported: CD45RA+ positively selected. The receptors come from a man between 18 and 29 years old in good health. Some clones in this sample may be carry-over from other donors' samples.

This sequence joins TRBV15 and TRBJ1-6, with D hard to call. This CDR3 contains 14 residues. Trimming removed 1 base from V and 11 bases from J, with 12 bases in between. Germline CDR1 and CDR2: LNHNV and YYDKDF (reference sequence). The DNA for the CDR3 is TGTGCCACCAGCAGAGTGTTGCAGGACGCACCCCTCCACTTT. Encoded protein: CATSRVLQDAPLHF.

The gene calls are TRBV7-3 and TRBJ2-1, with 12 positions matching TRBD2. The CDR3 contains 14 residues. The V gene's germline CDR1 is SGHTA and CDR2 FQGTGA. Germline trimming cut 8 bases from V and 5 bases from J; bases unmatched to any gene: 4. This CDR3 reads CASRTSGAHNEQFF. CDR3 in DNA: TGTGCCAGCCGGACTAGCGGGGCCCACAATGAGCAGTTCTTC.

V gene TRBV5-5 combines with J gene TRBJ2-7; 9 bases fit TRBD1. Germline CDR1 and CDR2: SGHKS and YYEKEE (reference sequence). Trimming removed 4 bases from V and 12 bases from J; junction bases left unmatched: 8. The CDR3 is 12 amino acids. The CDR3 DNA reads TGTGCCAGCAGCGAAGGACAGGGGCAACGGTACTTC. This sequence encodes CASSEGQGQRYF.

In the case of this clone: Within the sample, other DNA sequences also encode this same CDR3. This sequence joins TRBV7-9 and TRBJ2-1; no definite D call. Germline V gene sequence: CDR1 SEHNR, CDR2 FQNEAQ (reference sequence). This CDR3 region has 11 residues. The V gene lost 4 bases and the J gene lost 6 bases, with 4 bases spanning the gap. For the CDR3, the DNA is TGTGCCAGCAGCTCGCTCAATGAGCAGTTCTTC. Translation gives CASSSLNEQFF.

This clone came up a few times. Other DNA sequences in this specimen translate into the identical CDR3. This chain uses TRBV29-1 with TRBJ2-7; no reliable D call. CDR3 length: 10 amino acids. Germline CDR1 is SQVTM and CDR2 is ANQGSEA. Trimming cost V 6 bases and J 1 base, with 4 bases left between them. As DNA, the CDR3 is TGCAGCGTCGGTTCCTACGAGCAGTACTTC. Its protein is CSVGSYEQYF.